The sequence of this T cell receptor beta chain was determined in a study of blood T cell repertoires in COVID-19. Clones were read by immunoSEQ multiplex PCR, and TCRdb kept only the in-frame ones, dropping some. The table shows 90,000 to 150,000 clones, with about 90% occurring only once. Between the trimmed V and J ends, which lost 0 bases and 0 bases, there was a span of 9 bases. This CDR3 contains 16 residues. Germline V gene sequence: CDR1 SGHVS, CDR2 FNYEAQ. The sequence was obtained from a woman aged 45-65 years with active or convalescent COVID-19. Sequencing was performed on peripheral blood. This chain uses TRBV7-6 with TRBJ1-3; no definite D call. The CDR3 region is CASSLAPRSSGNTIYF. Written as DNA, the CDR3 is TGTGCCAGCAGCTTAGCGCCCCGGAGCTCTGGAAACACCATATATTTT.